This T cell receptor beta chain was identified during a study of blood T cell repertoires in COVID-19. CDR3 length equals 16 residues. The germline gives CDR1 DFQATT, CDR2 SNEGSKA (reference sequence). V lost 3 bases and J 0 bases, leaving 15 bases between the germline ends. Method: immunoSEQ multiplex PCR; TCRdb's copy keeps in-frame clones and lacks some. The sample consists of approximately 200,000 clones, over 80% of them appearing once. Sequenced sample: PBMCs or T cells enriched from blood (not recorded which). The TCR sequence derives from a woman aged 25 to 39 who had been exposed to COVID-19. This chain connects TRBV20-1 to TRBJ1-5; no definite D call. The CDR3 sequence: CSASSIRTFSNQPQHF. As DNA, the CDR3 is TGCAGTGCTAGTTCAATCCGGACTTTTAGCAATCAGCCCCAGCATTTT.